This TCR beta chain is from a study of identical twins. Whole-study results and caveats: A cross-sectional statistical analysis, not follow-up of the same donors, supported the conclusions.

This clonotype was detected only a few times. The antigen is unknown. Germline CDR1 reads SGHDN; CDR2 reads FVKESK. With 3 bases clipped from V and 4 bases from J, the junction kept 6 bases outside the gene matches. This CDR3 spans 15 amino acids. Template switching, a step in the protocol, added a universal primer site, and cDNA carried unique molecular identifiers. TCRdb ran MiXCR on the 5' RACE reads and lists one entry per CDR3 protein. The sample lists 1.5 million to 2 million distinct CDR3 sequences, roughly 35% seen once, with about 0.27% in the top ten. The chain employs TRBV14 and TRBJ1-2; 9 bases agree with TRBD1. The receptor comes from a newborn girl in good health. Sequencing input: cord blood. CDR3 sequence: CASSQGTGIPYGYTF. The CDR3 DNA reads TGTGCCAGCAGCCAGGGGACAGGGATACCCTATGGCTACACCTTC.